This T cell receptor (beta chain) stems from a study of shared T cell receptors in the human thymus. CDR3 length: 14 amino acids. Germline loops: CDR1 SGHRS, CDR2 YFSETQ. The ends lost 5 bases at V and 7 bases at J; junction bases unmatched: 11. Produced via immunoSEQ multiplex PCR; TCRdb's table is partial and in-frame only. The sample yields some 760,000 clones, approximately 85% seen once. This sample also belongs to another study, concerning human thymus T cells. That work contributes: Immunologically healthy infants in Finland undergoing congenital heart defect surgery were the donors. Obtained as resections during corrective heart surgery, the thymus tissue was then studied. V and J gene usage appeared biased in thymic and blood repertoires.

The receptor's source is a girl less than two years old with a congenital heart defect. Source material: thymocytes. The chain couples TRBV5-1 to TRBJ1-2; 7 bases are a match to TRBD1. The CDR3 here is CASRRGQLSPGYTF. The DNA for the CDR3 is TGCGCCAGCAGACGGGGACAGCTCTCGCCTGGCTACACCTTC.